This T cell receptor beta chain emerged from a study of cytomegalovirus exposure and HLA in healthy donors. The study's findings and limits: Most of the TCR beta V segments (in an earlier analysis) were productive either about 87% or about 30% of the time.

The PCR had 60 Vbeta and 13 Jbeta primers. In the study's own analysis: The authors later counted about 80 million unique TCR beta chains, approximately 10 million of them shared. Assay: immunoSEQ multiplex PCR; the TCRdb copy retains only in-frame clones and omits some. From that table come the V and J calls and clone size; the DNA was used to work out D and trimming. The sample carries some 150,000 clones, roughly 80% recorded once. Germline assignment: CDR1 SQVTM and CDR2 ANQGSEA. The CDR3 covers 12 residues. V was shortened by 4 bases and J by 3 bases, with 9 bases between the two germline ends. This clone was detected only a few times. Its target is not known.

The clonotype comes from a man aged 30 to 45 in good health and CMV-seronegative. The chain recombines TRBV29-1 with TRBJ1-1; perhaps TRBD1 as D (5 bases). Sequencing was performed on PBMCs. CDR3 nucleotides: TGCAGCGTTGTCCCCAGGGACACTGAAGCTTTCTTT. Protein sequence: CSVVPRDTEAFF.